The 11 T cell receptor beta chains reported below all come from one sample, sequenced in a study of blood T cell repertoires in COVID-19. Data came from immunoSEQ multiplex PCR; TCRdb stores just in-frame clones and leaves some out. Seen here are over 90,000 clones, about nine tenths observed once, and the top ten hold 3% to 4%. Sequenced input: peripheral blood. The source is a woman aged 70-85 years with acute or convalescent COVID-19.

The chain combines TRBV6-6 with TRBJ2-1; the match to TRBD2 covers 11 bases. The V gene's germline CDR1 is MNHNY and CDR2 SVGAGI (reference sequence). CDR3 length equals 14 residues. With 6 bases clipped from V and 5 bases from J, the junction kept 3 bases outside the gene matches. CDR3 loop: CASSTSGGNNEQFF. Written as DNA, the CDR3 is TGTGCCAGCAGCACTAGCGGGGGAAACAATGAGCAGTTCTTC.

V and J are TRBV30 and TRBJ1-4, with D uncertain. Trimming left V 8 bases short and J 0 bases short, with 10 bases between. Germline values: CDR1 GTSNPN, CDR2 SVGIG (reference sequence). The CDR3 consists of 13 residues. CDR3 nucleotide sequence: TGTGCCGGCGAGGGTGCAACTAATGAAAAACTGTTTTTT. Its translation is CAGEGATNEKLFF.

For this clone: At the DNA level, this CDR3 is encoded by other sequences in the same sample as well. This chain links TRBV21-1 with TRBJ1-3. TRBV21-1 is a pseudogene locus. The CDR3 is 16 amino acids. CDR3 residues: CASSKGCRRSGNTIYF. DNA of the CDR3: TGTGCCAGCAGCAAAGGTTGTAGGAGATCTGGAAACACCATATATTTT.

This clone came up a few times. The V and J genes are TRBV12-3 or TRBV12-4 and TRBJ1-6; D remains unclear. Deletions cut 2 bases from V and 9 bases from J, with 8 bases between. The CDR3 spans 13 residues. CDR3 in DNA: TGTGCCAGCAGTTTATCAGCGGTTTCACCCCTCCACTTT. Translating gives CASSLSAVSPLHF.

This rearrangement joins TRBV7-6 to TRBJ2-1; maybe TRBD2 (7 bases). The CDR3 loop spans 18 amino acids. Trimming took off 2 bases at V and 8 bases at J, with 25 bases between the two ends. Germline loops: CDR1 SGHVS, CDR2 FNYEAQ. CDR3 bases: TGTGCCAGCAGCTTAAACGCCCCATCTAGCTTAGGGGGGGATGAGCAGTTCTTC. Its translation is CASSLNAPSSLGGDEQFF.

This chain connects TRBV6-1 to TRBJ1-1, with D perhaps TRBD1 (5 bases). Germline lookup yields CDR1 MNHNS and CDR2 SASEGT. V lost 2 bases and J 4 bases, leaving 17 bases between the germline ends. The CDR3 has 16 amino acids. CDR3 sequence: CASSEISPGSGTEAFF. The DNA for the CDR3 is TGTGCCAGCAGTGAAATTTCCCCAGGGTCTGGCACTGAAGCTTTCTTT.

The chain carries TRBV6-4 and TRBJ2-3; 12 nucleotides align to TRBD2. The CDR3 covers 14 residues. Trimming took 6 bases from V and 8 from J; bases not matched to a gene: 6. The germline V gene encodes CDR1 MRHNA and CDR2 SNTAGT. In DNA form, the CDR3 reads TGTGCCAGCAGCCCGACTAGCGGGGGTTCTACGCAGTATTTT. This translates into CASSPTSGGSTQYF.

This clone has only one observation. V usage is TRBV21-1 and J usage is TRBJ2-7; TRBD1, as called in the table, went unchecked against the DNA. TRBV21-1 counts as a pseudogene. The CDR3 is 10 amino acids. The CDR3 nucleotides are TGTGCCTTGGGGGCGGGCGAGCAGTACGTC. As protein: CALGAGEQYV.

The chain combines TRBV1 with TRBJ1-5; the table calls TRBD1, which could not be checked here. TRBV1 is a pseudogene locus. CDR3 length: 17 amino acids. The CDR3 here is CTSSQEEGQDSNQPQHF. CDR3 coding DNA: TGCACCAGCAGCCAAGAGGAGGGACAGGATAGCAATCAGCCCCAGCATTTT.

The genes are TRBV19 and TRBJ1-6, with a weak D call TRBD1 (6 bases). Trimming shortened V by 3 bases and J by 9 bases, and 18 bases separated the two germline ends. This CDR3 is built from 16 residues. Germline-derived CDR1 and CDR2 are LNHDA and SQIVND (reference sequence). The chain's CDR3 is CASSMGRTAGFSPLHF. The CDR3 nucleotides are TGTGCCAGTAGTATGGGCAGGACAGCGGGATTTTCACCCCTCCACTTT.

This clone was recorded a few times. The chain combines TRBV27 with TRBJ1-6, with D possibly TRBD1 on 6 matching bases. The CDR3 covers 16 residues. Trimming removed 0 bases from V and 7 bases from J, with 13 bases in between. Germline lookup yields CDR1 MNHEY and CDR2 SMNVEV (reference sequence). The chain's CDR3 is CASSLSVQGRNSPLHF. DNA of the CDR3: TGTGCCAGCAGTTTATCAGTACAGGGTCGGAATTCACCCCTCCACTTT.